The rows below give T cell receptor beta chains drawn from one sample of a study of blood T cell repertoires in COVID-19. Profiling relied on immunoSEQ multiplex PCR, and the TCRdb table lists in-frame clones only, not all of them. The sample lists under 150,000 clones; about 85% were seen once. Material: peripheral blood. All receptors come from an elderly man with acute or convalescent COVID-19. Each CDR3 is given with its conserved first and last residue. D genes are given only for firm matches. Clone size is given for some rows only: seen once, a few or many times, or a class if the clone is expanded.

j_gene | abundance | d_gene | v_gene | CDR3nt | CDR3aa
TRBJ1-1 | - | - | TRBV19 | TGTGCCAGTAGTATGAGGCGATTCGGGGACACTGAAGCTTTCTTT | CASSMRRFGDTEAFF
TRBJ1-1 | - | - | TRBV5-1 | TGCGCCAGCAGCTTGCCGCACGGGTCTGAAGCTTTCTTT | CASSLPHGSEAFF
TRBJ1-2 | - | - | TRBV3-1/TRBV3-2 | TGTGCCAGCAGCCCACAGGGTCGCTATGGCTACACCTTC | CASSPQGRYGYTF
TRBJ1-1 | - | - | TRBV3-1/TRBV3-2 | TGTGCCAGCAGCCAGGAAAGGACGGACATGAACACTGAAGCTTTCTTT | CASSQERTDMNTEAFF
TRBJ2-6 | once | TRBD1 | TRBV18 | TGTGCCAGCTCACCCCTCTCCGGGACAGGGGGCTCTTACTCTGGGGCCAACGTCCTGACTTTC | CASSPLSGTGGSYSGANVLTF
TRBJ2-7 | - | - | TRBV6-5 | TGTGCCAGCAGTTACGGACAGTACGAGCAGTACTTC | CASSYGQYEQYF
TRBJ2-2 | - | TRBD2 | TRBV9 | TGTGCCAGCAGCGTAACGAGCGGGGTAAACACCGGGGAGCTGTTTTTT | CASSVTSGVNTGELFF
TRBJ2-5 | - | - | TRBV5-1 | TGCGCCAGCAGCTTCAAAGAGACCCAGTACTTC | CASSFKETQYF
TRBJ2-3 | - | TRBD2 | TRBV6-6 | TGTGCCAGCAGTTTCGGGGGGTATAGCACAGATACGCAGTATTTT | CASSFGGYSTDTQYF
TRBJ1-1 | - | - | TRBV12-3/TRBV12-4 | TGTGCCAGCAGTTTAAAGGGGGACACTGAAGCTTTCTTT | CASSLKGDTEAFF
TRBJ1-2 | - | TRBD1 | TRBV6-5 | TGTGCCAGCAGAAAAACAGGGGGATGGGGCTACACCTTC | CASRKTGGWGYTF
TRBJ1-2 | - | TRBD1 | TRBV14 | TGTGCCAGCAGCGCGCGACAGGGGGCTGGCTATGGCTACACCTTC | CASSARQGAGYGYTF
TRBJ2-1 | - | - | TRBV6-5 | TGTGCCAGCAGTTACTCGTTAACCTACGGTGAGCAGTTCTTC | CASSYSLTYGEQFF
TRBJ1-1 | - | TRBD1 | TRBV5-4 | TGTGCCAGCAGCTTCACAGGGGTGAACACTGAAGCTTTCTTT | CASSFTGVNTEAFF
TRBJ2-3 | - | - | TRBV28 | TGTGCCAGCAGTTTAGGGGGCAGGACAGATACGCAGTATTTT | CASSLGGRTDTQYF
TRBJ2-7 | - | - | TRBV5-6 | TGTGCCAGCAGCTTGAGCTTTGGGAGCTCCTACGAGCAGTACTTC | CASSLSFGSSYEQYF
TRBJ2-7 | - | TRBD1 | TRBV2 | TGTGCCAGCAGCCTCTGGGACAGGGGAACCTACGAGCAGTACTTC | CASSLWDRGTYEQYF
TRBJ1-5 | few | - | TRBV27 | TGTGCCAGCAGTTTGGGGGCCGGGACATCTATTGTGCCCCAGCATTTT | CASSLGAGTSIVPQHF
TRBJ1-6 | - | - | TRBV7-9 | TGTGCCAGCAGCTCCCGGGATCGGGCTTCACCCCTCCACTTT | CASSSRDRASPLHF
TRBJ1-1 | - | - | TRBV5-1 | TGCGCCAGCAGCGCCGGAGTTACGGGACAAGAAGCTTTCTTT | CASSAGVTGQEAFF
TRBJ1-5 | - | TRBD1 | TRBV3-1/TRBV3-2 | TGTGCCAGCAGCCAAGGCAGGGGGCCGATTCAGCCCCAGCATTTT | CASSQGRGPIQPQHF
TRBJ1-1 | - | TRBD1 | TRBV9 | TGTGCCAGCAGCCTCTTCCGGGACAGGGTCACTGAAGCTTTCTTT | CASSLFRDRVTEAFF
TRBJ2-7 | once | TRBD1 | TRBV19 | TGTGCCAGTAGTTCCCGCAAGACCCGGACAGGGGGCTACGAGCAGTACTTC | CASSSRKTRTGGYEQYF
TRBJ2-1 | - | - | TRBV30 | TGTGCCTGGAGTGTCCCTTTGGGGCGGTTATTGGATGAGCAGTTCTTC | CAWSVPLGRLLDEQFF
TRBJ1-1 | - | - | TRBV5-6 | TGTGCCAGCAGCCTGGCCCCAGGGAACACTGAAGCTTTCTTT | CASSLAPGNTEAFF
TRBJ1-2 | - | TRBD1 | TRBV5-6 | TGTGCCAGCCTACCGGGACAGGGGAAATATGGCTACACCTTC | CASLPGQGKYGYTF
TRBJ1-4 | - | - | TRBV14 | TGTGCCAGCAGCCAAAGCAGGGGACCTAATGAAAAACTGTTTTTT | CASSQSRGPNEKLFF
TRBJ1-2 | - | - | TRBV27 | TGTGCCAGCAGTTTACGACAGCCGCTTTATGGCTACACCTTC | CASSLRQPLYGYTF
TRBJ1-4 | - | - | TRBV5-6 | TGTGCCAGCAGCTCTTACTCTAATGAAAAACTGTTTTTT | CASSSYSNEKLFF
TRBJ1-6 | - | - | TRBV3-1/TRBV3-2 | TGTGCCAGCAGCGGCGCGTTCGCGACGGTGAGGTCACCCCTCCACTTT | CASSGAFATVRSPLHF
TRBJ2-2 | - | TRBD2 | TRBV29-1 | TGCAGCCTCCGGGAGGGGGGGACCACCGGGGAGCTGTTTTTT | CSLREGGTTGELFF
TRBJ2-7 | - | - | TRBV19 | TGTGCCAGTAGTGGGTGGATGGGCCATACAGCCTACAACGAGCAGTACTTC | CASSGWMGHTAYNEQYF
TRBJ2-1 | - | - | TRBV28 | TGTGCCAGCATGGGGACTCGGGAGCAGTTCTTC | CASMGTREQFF